These T cell receptor beta chains were read from a single sample in a study of blood T cell repertoires in COVID-19. Assay used: immunoSEQ multiplex PCR; TCRdb lists only in-frame clones, some missing. The sample holds more than 65,000 clones, approximately 79% seen once. The sample was peripheral blood. The receptors come from a woman aged 60 to 75 with acute or convalescent COVID-19. The CDR3 runs from the conserved cysteine through the conserved F or W. Fields, in order: clone size, V gene, D gene, J gene, CDR3 DNA, CDR3 protein. D genes are given only for firm matches. Clone size is given for some rows only: seen once, a few or many times, or a class if the clone is expanded.

-	TRBV30	TRBD1	TRBJ1-2	TGTGCCTGGAGTGTTGGGACAGGGCCCTACACCTTC	CAWSVGTGPYTF
-	TRBV28	-	TRBJ2-1	TGTGCCAGCAGGCCTAGATCGGGAGAAGCCTCCTACAATGAGCAGTTCTTC	CASRPRSGEASYNEQFF
once	TRBV21-1	-	TRBJ2-7	TGTGCCAGCAGCTTACGACAGGCCCGCACCTACGAGCAGTACTTC	CASSLRQARTYEQYF
many	TRBV27	-	TRBJ1-2	TGTGCCAGCAGTTTTGGAGGTCTCCTGGAGGGCTACACCTTC	CASSFGGLLEGYTF
-	TRBV7-9	-	TRBJ2-1	TGTGCCAGCAGTTACAGGACAGTAAATGAGCAGTTCTTC	CASSYRTVNEQFF
-	TRBV2	-	TRBJ1-1	TGTGCCAGCAGTGATTCGCGTCTCATGAACACTGAAGCTTTCTTT	CASSDSRLMNTEAFF
-	TRBV19	TRBD1	TRBJ2-1	TGTGCAACCGGCCGGGACAGGGACTACAATGAGCAGTTCTTC	CATGRDRDYNEQFF
-	TRBV27	TRBD2	TRBJ2-6	TGTGCCAGCAAATTGCGACTAGCGGGGACTGGGGCCAACGTCCTGACTTTC	CASKLRLAGTGANVLTF
-	TRBV5-1	-	TRBJ2-2	TGCGCCAGCAGCTTGGGACAAGGTCACACCGGGGAGCTGTTTTTT	CASSLGQGHTGELFF
-	TRBV3-1/TRBV3-2	TRBD1	TRBJ1-2	TGTGCCAGCAGCCAAGGGACAGGGTCCGGCACCTTC	CASSQGTGSGTF
-	TRBV12-5	TRBD1	TRBJ1-2	TGTGCTAGTGGTTTGCCTTTGACAGGGGTGAACTATGGCTACACCTTC	CASGLPLTGVNYGYTF